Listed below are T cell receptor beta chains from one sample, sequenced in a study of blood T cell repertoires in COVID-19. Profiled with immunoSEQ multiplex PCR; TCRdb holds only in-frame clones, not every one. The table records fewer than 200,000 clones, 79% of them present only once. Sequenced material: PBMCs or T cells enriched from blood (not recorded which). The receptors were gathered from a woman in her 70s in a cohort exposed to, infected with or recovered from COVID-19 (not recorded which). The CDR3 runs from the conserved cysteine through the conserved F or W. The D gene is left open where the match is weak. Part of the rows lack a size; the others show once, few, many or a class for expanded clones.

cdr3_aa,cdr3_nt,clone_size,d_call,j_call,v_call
CASSGETGGYGYTF,TGCGCCAGCAGCGGGGAAACAGGGGGATATGGCTACACCTTC,once,TRBD1,TRBJ1-2,TRBV5-1
CASSGSPELNEQFF,TGTGCCAGCAGTGGCAGCCCGGAGCTAAATGAGCAGTTCTTC,NA,NA,TRBJ2-1,TRBV28
CASSVGGGDSPLHF,TGTGCCAGCAGTGTAGGGGGAGGGGATTCACCCCTCCACTTT,NA,NA,TRBJ1-6,TRBV2
CASTPRLYEQYF,TGTGCCAGCACCCCTCGGTTGTACGAGCAGTACTTC,NA,NA,TRBJ2-7,TRBV25-1
CASSFGGGGTDTQYF,TGTGCCAGCAGCTTTGGGGGAGGCGGCACAGATACGCAGTATTTT,NA,NA,TRBJ2-3,TRBV5-6
CASSLGTSGRFGGEQYF,TGTGCCAGCAGCTTAGGGACTAGCGGGAGATTTGGCGGGGAGCAGTACTTC,NA,TRBD2,TRBJ2-7,TRBV7-2
CASRQGQNQPQHF,TGTGCCAGCCGACAGGGTCAGAATCAGCCCCAGCATTTT,NA,TRBD1,TRBJ1-5,TRBV18
CASSELSGSGEQFF,TGTGCCAGCAGTGAACTAAGCGGGAGTGGTGAGCAGTTCTTC,NA,TRBD2,TRBJ2-1,TRBV2
CASSLEETNTEAFF,TGCGCCAGCAGCTTGGAGGAGACGAACACTGAAGCTTTCTTT,NA,NA,TRBJ1-1,TRBV5-1
CATSRGPPNSGNTIYF,TGTGCCACCAGCAGAGGGCCTCCCAACTCTGGAAACACCATATATTTT,NA,NA,TRBJ1-3,TRBV15
CASSEAWAYQPQHF,TGTGCCAGCAGTGAAGCGTGGGCGTATCAGCCCCAGCATTTT,NA,NA,TRBJ1-5,TRBV6-1
CASKGTMGYEQYF,TGTGCCAGCAAAGGGACTATGGGATACGAGCAGTACTTC,few,TRBD2,TRBJ2-7,TRBV7-2
CASSSGTSGRLYEQYF,TGTGCCAGCAGTTCCGGGACTAGCGGGAGACTCTACGAGCAGTACTTC,NA,TRBD2,TRBJ2-7,TRBV28
CASSLAGSYEQYF,TGTGCCAGCAGCTTGGCGGGATCCTACGAGCAGTACTTC,NA,NA,TRBJ2-7,TRBV5-5
CASSSQTGETQYF,TGTGCCAGTAGTTCTCAGACTGGAGAGACCCAGTACTTC,NA,NA,TRBJ2-5,TRBV19
CASSLLAGVANEQFF,TGTGCTAGCAGCTTATTAGCGGGAGTGGCAAATGAGCAGTTCTTC,NA,TRBD2,TRBJ2-1,TRBV7-7
CASSYVLPSRSDTQYF,TGTGCCAGCAGTTACGTTCTTCCATCTAGATCAGATACGCAGTATTTT,NA,NA,TRBJ2-3,TRBV6-2/TRBV6-3
CASFLGQDSNQPQHF,TGTGCCAGTTTCTTGGGACAGGATAGCAATCAGCCCCAGCATTTT,few,TRBD1,TRBJ1-5,TRBV6-6
CASSLDRALDGYTF,TGCGCCAGCAGCTTGGACAGGGCTTTAGATGGCTACACCTTC,few,NA,TRBJ1-2,TRBV5-1
CASSLRQGNQPQHF,TGTGCCAGCAGCCTTCGACAGGGCAATCAGCCCCAGCATTTT,NA,NA,TRBJ1-5,TRBV7-2
CASSSLETQYF,TGTGCCAGTAGTTCTCTTGAGACCCAGTACTTC,NA,NA,TRBJ2-5,TRBV19
CASSLGGGPNLYTEAFF,TGTGCCAGCAGCTTAGGAGGGGGCCCTAACTTGTACACTGAAGCTTTCTTT,once,TRBD1,TRBJ1-1,TRBV7-2
CASSYGAGGTYYEQYF,TGTGCCAGCAGCTATGGAGCGGGAGGTACCTACTACGAGCAGTACTTC,NA,TRBD2,TRBJ2-7,TRBV7-9
CASRDRGFSTDTQYF,TGTGCCAGCAGAGACAGGGGGTTTAGCACAGATACGCAGTATTTT,NA,TRBD1,TRBJ2-3,TRBV6-5
CASSTRGTDEKLFF,TGTGCCAGCAGCACAAGAGGGACAGATGAAAAACTGTTTTTT,NA,TRBD1,TRBJ1-4,TRBV7-9
CASSIFLNEKLFF,TGTGCCAGTAGTATTTTTCTTAATGAAAAACTGTTTTTT,NA,NA,TRBJ1-4,TRBV19
CASSQERLGTGRHYGYTF,TGTGCCAGCAGCCAAGAAAGATTAGGGACAGGGCGCCACTATGGCTACACCTTC,NA,TRBD1,TRBJ1-2,TRBV4-2
CASVAQGTETQYF,TGTGCCAGCGTCGCACAGGGAACCGAGACCCAGTACTTC,few,NA,TRBJ2-5,TRBV6-5
CASSLGPGEVETQYF,TGTGCCAGCAGCTTAGGTCCAGGGGAAGTGGAGACCCAGTACTTC,few,NA,TRBJ2-5,TRBV7-6
CASSTGGDTQYF,TGTGCCAGCAGTACAGGGGGTGATACGCAGTATTTT,NA,TRBD1,TRBJ2-3,TRBV12-3/TRBV12-4
CASNPGAEFNEKLFF,TGTGCCAGTAACCCAGGGGCCGAATTTAATGAAAAACTGTTTTTT,NA,NA,TRBJ1-4,TRBV19
CASSQDATGAMRQYF,TGCGCCAGCAGCCAAGACGCGACAGGGGCTATGAGGCAGTACTTC,once,TRBD1,TRBJ2-7,TRBV4-1
CASRDRVAQPQHF,TGTGCCAGTAGAGACAGGGTTGCTCAGCCCCAGCATTTT,once,TRBD1,TRBJ1-5,TRBV19
CASSYSSGGLREQYF,TGTGCCAGCAGTTACTCATCGGGGGGCTTGCGGGAGCAGTACTTC,NA,NA,TRBJ2-7,TRBV6-5
CASSHSGTGVGGYTF,TGTGCCAGCAGCCACTCCGGGACAGGGGTCGGTGGCTACACCTTC,few,TRBD1,TRBJ1-2,TRBV4-2
CASSEAGTHNEQFF,TGTGCCAGCAGTGAAGCCGGGACTCACAATGAGCAGTTCTTC,NA,NA,TRBJ2-1,TRBV2
CASSLEGATEAFF,TGTGCCAGCAGCTTAGAAGGGGCCACTGAAGCTTTCTTT,NA,NA,TRBJ1-1,TRBV7-9
CASSSPPSTGMDGYTF,TGTGCCAGCAGTTCACCCCCTTCGACAGGGATGGATGGCTACACCTTC,NA,TRBD1,TRBJ1-2,TRBV28
CASSYKEGGPKEQYF,TGTGCCAGCAGTTACAAGGAGGGAGGGCCGAAAGAGCAGTACTTC,NA,TRBD2,TRBJ2-7,TRBV6-5
CASSLAIGSKYF,TGTGCCAGCAGCTTAGCGATTGGTAGCAAGTATTTT,NA,NA,TRBJ2-3,TRBV7-2
CASSLMFSGIDTEAFF,TGCGCCAGCAGCTTGATGTTTTCAGGGATCGACACTGAAGCTTTCTTT,NA,NA,TRBJ1-1,TRBV5-1
CAISERDGSSTDTQYF,TGTGCCATCAGTGAGCGGGACGGGAGTAGCACAGATACGCAGTATTTT,NA,NA,TRBJ2-3,TRBV10-3
CASTRDNLSYEQYF,TGTGCCAGCACCCGGGACAACCTCTCCTACGAGCAGTACTTC,NA,NA,TRBJ2-7,TRBV2
CASSDSLGHSNQPQHF,TGTGCCAGCAGTGACTCGCTGGGCCATAGCAATCAGCCCCAGCATTTT,NA,NA,TRBJ1-5,TRBV6-4
CASSSRDRGSHEQYF,TGTGCCAGCAGTTCCAGGGACAGGGGTTCCCACGAGCAGTACTTC,once,TRBD1,TRBJ2-7,TRBV6-2/TRBV6-3
CASSLGLSSYNEQFF,TGTGCCAGTAGCCTGGGACTGAGCTCCTACAATGAGCAGTTCTTC,NA,NA,TRBJ2-1,TRBV19
CASRGGTSGNTQYF,TGCGCCAGCAGGGGAGGGACTAGCGGGAATACGCAGTATTTT,NA,TRBD2,TRBJ2-3,TRBV5-1
CASSRTRGARDEQYF,TGTGCCAGCAGCCGTACGCGGGGGGCGCGGGACGAGCAGTACTTC,NA,TRBD2,TRBJ2-7,TRBV5-5